This TCR beta chain is drawn from a study of T cells in Graves' hyperthyroidism and ophthalmopathy (dated by TCRdb to the late 2010s). Regarding the complete study: Peripheral blood was collected at initial diagnosis, before any treatment. A discovery cohort of approximately 97 patients, fewer than 50 with Graves' ophthalmopathy and about 58 with stable Graves' hyperthyroidism, was used to find distinguishing TCR V-J signatures. Whether ophthalmopathy could be predicted prospectively was tested in an independent validation cohort made up of about 20 hyperthyroidism patients plus 17 patients who later progressed to ophthalmopathy. The 100 discovery patients were randomly split 7:3 into training and test sets. Thyroid tissue and blood T-cell repertoires from six Graves' hyperthyroidism patients were also compared in the study. Following sampling, methimazole starting at 30 mg daily was given to hyperthyroidism patients, and high-dose intravenous methylprednisolone was given to ophthalmopathy patients. According to the paper, TCR Vbeta CDR3 sequencing was carried out on 135 peripheral blood samples, which came from approximately 41 ophthalmopathy, some 73 hyperthyroidism and roughly 17 progressor patients. On the study overall, not on this receptor specifically: A model built on a 13 V-J signature distinguished ophthalmopathy from stable hyperthyroidism, reaching roughly 88% sensitivity and 81.08% specificity in cross-validation and 80%/75% in testing. Sample size was not statistically predetermined, and investigators were not blinded to group allocation. Most expanded thyroid clonotypes (frequency above 0.001) were also detected in blood, suggesting blood repertoires may reflect thyroid immune responses. In validation, progression to ophthalmopathy was predicted by the model with 70.59% sensitivity and 72% to 80% specificity, a median of about 6.4 months before onset.

As to this clonotype: Its antigen is still unknown. It has no much larger one-base neighbor in the sample; base qualities were not kept.

The CDR3, from cysteine to phenylalanine, totals 17 residues. Of all the DNA, just the CDR3 is kept, 51 bases in frame from base 1. Per the germline V gene, MNHEY is the CDR1 and SVGEGT is the CDR2. After removal of 7 bases from V and 3 bases from J, the junction retains 13 bases not matched to a gene. Amplification of TCR beta CDR3 regions was carried out from RNA transcripts. The TCR CDR3 was subjected to a first round of RT-PCR using the HTBI primer set and the Qiagen OneStep RT-PCR kit. Libraries were constructed in a second round of multiplex PCR, after which size selection and purification were carried out. Libraries were sequenced paired-end with 100 bp reads on an Illumina HiSeq2000. Processing in the source paper ran as follows. SOAPnuke was used to process the raw data, removing reads that contained adapters or uncalled bases, had a mean Phred below 15, or lacked an exact match to the constant primer or identifier. High-quality paired reads were merged using COPE v1.2.5, and each unique nucleotide sequence was defined as a clonotype. MiTCR v1.1 was used to align the clonotypes against IMGT TRBV, TRBD and TRBJ reference segments. Analysis was restricted to V-J combinations with a frequency above 0.0001, which covered about 99% of repertoires. A TCS score was defined as the ratio between F50 (clonal expansion) and ExV (chaos), using BLOSUM62-based TCRdist between CDR3 peptides within each V-J. Welch's t-statistics and random forest reduced several hundred V-J features to 13, which were used in a naive Bayes classifier (R e1071). TCRdb handled the public reads itself, with Q25 trimming in fastp and clone calling in MiXCR, and kept productive beta chains. Each entry is one CDR3 protein sequence, shown with its most common DNA and genes. The V and J calls reflect TCRdb's pipeline rather than the authors' work. This sample gives about 560,000 distinct CDR3 sequences in total; over 15% of them show up just once. The ten largest clones represent 15% to 20% of the sample.

Stable Graves' hyperthyroidism was defined as the absence of progression to ophthalmopathy over 18 months of follow-up. Hyperthyroidism patients were aged 18 to 65 years and newly diagnosed, with disease duration of less than 2 months. Exclusion was applied to patients with uncontrolled infections, other autoimmune diseases, pregnancy or lactation. Diagnoses were based on clinical symptoms, serum thyroxine and TRAb, thyroid ultrasound and orbital computed tomography. Ficoll-Paque density gradient centrifugation was used to isolate PBMCs from around 10 ml of fresh peripheral blood. Total RNA was extracted with Trizol reagent, and quality was checked on an Agilent 2100 Bioanalyzer.

The sequenced material came from blood. Recombination linked TRBV6-2 or TRBV6-3 to TRBJ1-5; TRBD1 matches 9 bases in the middle. This clonotype originated in a woman between 18 and 29 years old with Graves' hyperthyroidism. The CDR3 region: CASNGTGNPWANQPQHF. The nucleotides read TGTGCCAGCAATGGGACAGGGAACCCCTGGGCCAATCAGCCCCAGCATTTT.